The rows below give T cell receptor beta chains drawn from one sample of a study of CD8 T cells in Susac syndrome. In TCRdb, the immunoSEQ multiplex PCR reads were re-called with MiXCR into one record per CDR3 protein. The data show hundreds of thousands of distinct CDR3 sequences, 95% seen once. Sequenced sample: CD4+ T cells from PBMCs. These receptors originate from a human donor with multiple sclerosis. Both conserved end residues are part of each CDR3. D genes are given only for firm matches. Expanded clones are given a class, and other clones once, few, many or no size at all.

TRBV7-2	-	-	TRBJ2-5	TGTGCCAGCAGCCTCGGCGGGCTAACCAAAGAGACCCAGTACTTC	CASSLGGLTKETQYF
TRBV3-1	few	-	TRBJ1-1	TGTGCCAGCAGCCAGGGGAACACTGAAGCTTTCTTT	CASSQGNTEAFF
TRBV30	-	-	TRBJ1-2	TGTGCCTGGAAGGGCAACGGGGTTCATGGCTACACCTTC	CAWKGNGVHGYTF
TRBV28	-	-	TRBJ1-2	TGTGCCAGCAGACCGGGACGTCCCAAAGGCTACACCTTC	CASRPGRPKGYTF
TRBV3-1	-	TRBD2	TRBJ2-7	TGTGCCAGCAGCCAAGATTTAGCGGGAGGGCCTCACGAGCAGTACTTC	CASSQDLAGGPHEQYF
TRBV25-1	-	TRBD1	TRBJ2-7	TGTGCCAGCAGGGCCGGGACAGGGTCCTACGAGCAGTACTTC	CASRAGTGSYEQYF
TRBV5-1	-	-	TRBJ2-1	TGCGCCAGCAGCTTTTGGGCGGAGGCCCCCTACAATGAGCAGTTCTTC	CASSFWAEAPYNEQFF
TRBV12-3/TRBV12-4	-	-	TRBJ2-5	TGTGCCAGCAGTCGTCGCAACGGAGAGACCCAGTACTTC	CASSRRNGETQYF
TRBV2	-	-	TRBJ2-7	TGTGCCAGCAGTCATTGGACAGCTGAGCAGTACTTC	CASSHWTAEQYF
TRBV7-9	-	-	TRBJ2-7	TGTGCCAGCAGCGACACAGCATACGAGCAGTACTTC	CASSDTAYEQYF
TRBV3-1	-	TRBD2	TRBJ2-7	TGTGCCAGCAGCCCCCACCCCGGGACTAGCGGGGGGTCCTCCTACGAGCAGTACTTC	CASSPHPGTSGGSSYEQYF
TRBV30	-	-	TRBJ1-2	TGTGCCTGGTCACCAAAGGGGTCTATCTATGGCTACACCTTC	CAWSPKGSIYGYTF
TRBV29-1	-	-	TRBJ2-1	TGCAGCGCCGAGATGAGAAGTGAGCAGTTCTTC	CSAEMRSEQFF
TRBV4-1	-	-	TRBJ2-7	TGCGCCAGCAGCCAAGATCCCAGGGGCGCGGGCTACGAGCAGTACTTC	CASSQDPRGAGYEQYF
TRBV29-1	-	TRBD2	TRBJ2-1	TGCAGCGTTGAAGATAAGAGTATGGGACTAGCTTTTAGTTCCTACAATGAGCAGTTCTTC	CSVEDKSMGLAFSSYNEQFF
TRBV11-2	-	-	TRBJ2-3	TGTGCCAGCAGCTCGGACCGGACTACGAGATACACAGATACGCAGTATTTT	CASSSDRTTRYTDTQYF
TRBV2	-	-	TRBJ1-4	TGTGCCAGCTCGCCCAGGGTTTTCAATGAAAAACTGTTTTTT	CASSPRVFNEKLFF
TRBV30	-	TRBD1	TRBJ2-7	TGTGCCTGGAGTGTCCCCTGGGCAGGGGGCTACGAGCAGTACTTC	CAWSVPWAGGYEQYF
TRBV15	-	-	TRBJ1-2	TGTGCCACCAGCAGAGATACAGCCTCGGGTGGCTACACCTTC	CATSRDTASGGYTF
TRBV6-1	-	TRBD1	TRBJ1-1	TGTGCCAGCAACGCCATCGGACAGGGGAACACTGAAGCTTTCTTT	CASNAIGQGNTEAFF
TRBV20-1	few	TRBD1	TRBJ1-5	TGCAGTGCTTCAGGACAGGGCAATCAGCCCCAGCATTTT	CSASGQGNQPQHF
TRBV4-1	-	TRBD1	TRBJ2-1	TGCGCCAGCAGCCAAGGACAGGGGAAGTCCTACAATGAGCAGTTCTTC	CASSQGQGKSYNEQFF